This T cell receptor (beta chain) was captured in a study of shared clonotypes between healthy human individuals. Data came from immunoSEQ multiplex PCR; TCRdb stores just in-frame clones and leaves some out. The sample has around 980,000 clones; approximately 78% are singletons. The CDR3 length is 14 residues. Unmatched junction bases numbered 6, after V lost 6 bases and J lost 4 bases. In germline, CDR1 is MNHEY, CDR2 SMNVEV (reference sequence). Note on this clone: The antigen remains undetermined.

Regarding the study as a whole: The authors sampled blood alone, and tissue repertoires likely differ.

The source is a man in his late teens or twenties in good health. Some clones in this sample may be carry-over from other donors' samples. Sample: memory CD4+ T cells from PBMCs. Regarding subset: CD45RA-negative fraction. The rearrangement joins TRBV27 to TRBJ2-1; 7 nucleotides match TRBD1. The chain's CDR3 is CASSLTGRYNEQFF. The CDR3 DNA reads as TGTGCCAGCAGCTTGACAGGGCGTTACAATGAGCAGTTCTTC.